Detailed here is one T cell receptor (beta chain). Newly diagnosed patients aged 18 to 65 had hyperthyroidism of under 2 months' duration. Lactation, pregnancy, other autoimmune disease or uncontrolled infection excluded patients. The CDR3 runs to 11 residues. The V gene lost 6 bases and the J gene lost 7 bases, with 13 bases spanning the gap. CDR1 is DFQATT and CDR2 is SNEGSKA in the germline V gene (reference sequence). Amplification of TCR beta CDR3 regions was performed using RNA transcripts as template. A set of HTBI primers served as the primers for a first-round RT-PCR of the TCR CDR3. TCRdb re-derived calls from the multiplex PCR reads in MiXCR, one entry per CDR3 protein. This sample has 700,000 to 950,000 distinct CDR3 sequences, with approximately 36% found just once. The sample originates from a study of T cells in Graves' hyperthyroidism and ophthalmopathy.

The sequence came from a middle-aged woman with Graves' hyperthyroidism. V and J are TRBV20-1 and TRBJ2-7; tentative D call: TRBD2 (5 bases). The source material was blood. CDR3 region: CSADRSGEQYF. The CDR3 coding sequence is TGCAGTGCCGACCGATCGGGGGAGCAGTACTTC.